One and the same sample provided the 4 T cell receptor beta chains below, sequenced in a study of T-cell memory formation after mild COVID-19. TCRdb analysed the 5' RACE reads with MiXCR anew, one entry per CDR3 protein. The table has 190,000 or so distinct CDR3 sequences, roughly a tenth seen once. The sequenced sample consisted of PBMCs or a T cell subset sorted from them (not recorded which). These receptors were obtained from a man between 18 and 29 years old who had mild COVID-19 (a few samples of this study predate the infection). Cell type and time point are not known.

This clonotype was observed at least ten times. The CDR3 is CASSLIQGTNYGYTF. CDR3 in DNA: TGTGCCAGCAGTCTAATACAGGGAACTAACTATGGCTACACCTTC. The chain links TRBV28 to TRBJ1-2; a possible D gene is TRBD1 (6 bases). CDR3 length: 15 amino acids. From germline, CDR1 is MDHEN and CDR2 SYDVKM. Trimming removed 5 bases at V and 0 bases at J, with 13 bases between.

In its sample, this clonotype was seen a few times. The chain joins TRBV4-1 to TRBJ2-3, with D unresolved. The germline V gene encodes CDR1 MGHRA and CDR2 YSYEKL. CDR3 size: 15 residues. Between the trimmed V and J ends, which lost 4 bases and 2 bases, there was a span of 13 bases. CDR3 sequence reads: CASSRIGLVTDTQYF. Written as DNA, the CDR3 is TGCGCCAGCAGCCGAATCGGGCTAGTCACAGATACGCAGTATTTT.

This chain connects TRBV4-3 to TRBJ2-5; 8 nucleotides match TRBD1. The CDR3 contains 15 residues. Germline V CDR1 and CDR2: LGHNA, YSLEER. V dropped 1 base and J dropped 2; count of bases not matched to a gene: 3. For the CDR3, the DNA is TGCGCCAGCAGCCAAGCGGGACAGGAACAAGAGACCCAGTACTTC. It is translated as CASSQAGQEQETQYF.

The DNA of the CDR3 is TGTGCCAGCAGTTTGTGGGGGTCCAATGAAAAACTGTTTTTT. This codes for CASSLWGSNEKLFF. J is TRBJ1-4 and V is TRBV12-3 or TRBV12-4; tentative D call: TRBD1 (5 bases). This CDR3 is 14 amino acids long. V lost 3 bases and J lost 5, with 10 bases in between.